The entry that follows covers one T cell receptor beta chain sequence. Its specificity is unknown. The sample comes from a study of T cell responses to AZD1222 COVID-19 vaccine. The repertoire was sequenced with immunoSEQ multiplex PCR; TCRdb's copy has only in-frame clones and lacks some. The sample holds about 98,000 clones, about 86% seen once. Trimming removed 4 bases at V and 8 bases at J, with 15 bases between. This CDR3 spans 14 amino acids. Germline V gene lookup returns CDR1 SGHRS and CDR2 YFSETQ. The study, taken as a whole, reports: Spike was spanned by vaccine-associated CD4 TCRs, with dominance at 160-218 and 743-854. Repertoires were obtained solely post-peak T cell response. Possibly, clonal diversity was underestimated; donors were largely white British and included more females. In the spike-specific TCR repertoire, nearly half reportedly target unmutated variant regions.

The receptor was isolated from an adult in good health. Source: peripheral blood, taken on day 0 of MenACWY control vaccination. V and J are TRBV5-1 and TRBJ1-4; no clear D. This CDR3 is CASSRTEVREKLFF. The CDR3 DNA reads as TGCGCCAGCAGCCGCACAGAGGTTCGGGAAAAACTGTTTTTT.